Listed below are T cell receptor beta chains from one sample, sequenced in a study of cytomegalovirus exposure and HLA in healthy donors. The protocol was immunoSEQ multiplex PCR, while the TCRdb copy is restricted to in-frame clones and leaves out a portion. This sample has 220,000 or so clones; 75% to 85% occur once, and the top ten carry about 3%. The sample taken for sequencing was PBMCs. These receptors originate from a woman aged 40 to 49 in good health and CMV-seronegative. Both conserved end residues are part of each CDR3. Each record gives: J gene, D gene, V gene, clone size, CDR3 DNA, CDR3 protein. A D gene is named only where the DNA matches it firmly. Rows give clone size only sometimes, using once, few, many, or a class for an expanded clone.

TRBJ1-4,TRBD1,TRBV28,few,TGTGCCAGCAGTACGCCGGGACAGGGTAATGAAAAACTGTTTTTT,CASSTPGQGNEKLFF
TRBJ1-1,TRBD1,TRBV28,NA,TGTGCCAGCAGTTTAACCGGGACAGTCCCTGAAGCTTTCTTT,CASSLTGTVPEAFF
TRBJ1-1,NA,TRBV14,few,TGTGCCAGCAGCCAAGATTTCGGGGGGTTGAACACTGAAGCTTTCTTT,CASSQDFGGLNTEAFF
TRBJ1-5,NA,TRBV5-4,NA,TGTGCCAGCAGCTTGGGGAAGGGAGAGTATAGCAATCAGCCCCAGCATTTT,CASSLGKGEYSNQPQHF
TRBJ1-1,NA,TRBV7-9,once,TGTGCCAGCAGCACGGGACTGAGAATGAACACTGAAGCTTTCTTT,CASSTGLRMNTEAFF
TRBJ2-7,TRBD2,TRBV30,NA,TGTGCCTGGAAACCGAGACTAGCGGGAGTGGACGAGCAGTACTTC,CAWKPRLAGVDEQYF
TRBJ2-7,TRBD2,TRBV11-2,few,TGTGCCAGCAGCTACCGGACTAGCGGAGCCTACGAGCAGTACTTC,CASSYRTSGAYEQYF
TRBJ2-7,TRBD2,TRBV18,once,TGTGCCAGCTCACCAGGACTAGCGGGTTCCCACGAGCAGTACTTC,CASSPGLAGSHEQYF
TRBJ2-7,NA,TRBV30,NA,TGTGCCTGGGACCGGGACACCTACGAGCAGTACTTC,CAWDRDTYEQYF
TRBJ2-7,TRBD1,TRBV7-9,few,TGTGCCAGCAGCTTCGGGACAGGGGCCTACGAGCAGTACTTC,CASSFGTGAYEQYF
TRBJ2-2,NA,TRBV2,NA,TGTGCCAGCACTACTGAGGTGACCGGGGAGCTGTTTTTT,CASTTEVTGELFF
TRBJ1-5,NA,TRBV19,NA,TGTGCCAGTACCCCTGGTCTAAATAGCAATCAGCCCCAGCATTTT,CASTPGLNSNQPQHF
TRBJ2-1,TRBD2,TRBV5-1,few,TGCGCCAGCAGCCCCTGGGGGGGGGATGAGCAGTTCTTC,CASSPWGGDEQFF
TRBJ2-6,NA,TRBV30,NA,TGTGCCTGGAGCCCGGTTAGCTCTGGGGCCAACGTCCTGACTTTC,CAWSPVSSGANVLTF
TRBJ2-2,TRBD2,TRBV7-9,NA,TGTTCCAGCAGCCCCCTGGGGAGCGGGAGGGCCGACGGGGAGCTGTTTTTT,CSSSPLGSGRADGELFF
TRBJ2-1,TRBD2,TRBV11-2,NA,TGTGCCAGCAGCTTAGTTGGGACTAGCGGGCGAGAGCAGTTCTTC,CASSLVGTSGREQFF
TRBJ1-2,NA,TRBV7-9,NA,TGTGCCAGCAGCAGCGACGTCGGCTATGGCTACACCTTC,CASSSDVGYGYTF
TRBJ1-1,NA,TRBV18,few,TGTGCCAGCTCACCGGTACAGGGAGAATTTTTCTTT,CASSPVQGEFFF
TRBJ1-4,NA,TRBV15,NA,TGTGCCACCAGCAGAGATGTCAGTAATGAAAAACTGTTTTTT,CATSRDVSNEKLFF
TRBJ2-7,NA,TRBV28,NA,TGTGCCAGCAGCCCAACAGGAGCCGATTCCTACGAGCAGTACTTC,CASSPTGADSYEQYF
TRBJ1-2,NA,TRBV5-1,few,TGCGCCAGCAGCCCGGACGGACAGCGTGCCTATGGCTACACCTTC,CASSPDGQRAYGYTF
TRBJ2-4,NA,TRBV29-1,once,TGCAGCGTTGAAGCTGAACGGAGGGGCATTCAGTACTTC,CSVEAERRGIQYF
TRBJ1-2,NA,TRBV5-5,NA,TGTGCCAGCAGCTTGGGGTCCGGAAGGAGAACCCTCTATGGCTACACCTTC,CASSLGSGRRTLYGYTF
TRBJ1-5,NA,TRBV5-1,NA,TGCGCCAGCAGCTTATCAGGGTCCAATCAGCCCCAGCATTTT,CASSLSGSNQPQHF
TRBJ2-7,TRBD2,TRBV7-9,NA,TGTGCCAGCAGCCCTGGACTAGCGGGGCCTCAATCCTACGAGCAGTACTTC,CASSPGLAGPQSYEQYF
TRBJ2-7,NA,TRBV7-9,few,TGTGCCAGCAGCTTAGCGAACAGGGTCTACGAGCAGTACTTC,CASSLANRVYEQYF
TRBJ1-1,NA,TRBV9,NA,TGTGCCAGCAGCGTACAGGGCATGAACACTGAAGCTTTCTTT,CASSVQGMNTEAFF
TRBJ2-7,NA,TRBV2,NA,TGTGCCAGCAGTGAAGCTGTCGGGGAAGACGAGCAGTACTTC,CASSEAVGEDEQYF
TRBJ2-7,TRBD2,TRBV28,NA,TGTGCCAGCAGTTTAGCTAGCGGGAGGGGATACGAGCAGTACTTC,CASSLASGRGYEQYF
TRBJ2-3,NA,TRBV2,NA,TGTGCCAGCAGTGTAGCAGGATCCCGGGGGAGCGGAGGGTTAGATACGCAGTATTTT,CASSVAGSRGSGGLDTQYF
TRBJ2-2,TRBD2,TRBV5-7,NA,TGTGCCAGCAGGGGGGGGGTAGCGGGAGTCGTTTTAGGGGAGCTGTTTTTT,CASRGGVAGVVLGELFF
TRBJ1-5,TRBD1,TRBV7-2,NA,TGTGCCAGCAGTTTGGGACAGGGGAATTATCAGCCCCAGCATTTT,CASSLGQGNYQPQHF
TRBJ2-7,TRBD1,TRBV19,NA,TGTGCCAGTAGTATCTCGTCGGGGAAGGGGGCGAGCATCCCCTACGAGCAGTACTTC,CASSISSGKGASIPYEQYF
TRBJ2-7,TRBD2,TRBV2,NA,TGTGCCAGCAGAAGGTCGGGGGGATCCGCGGGGGACTTC,CASRRSGGSAGDF
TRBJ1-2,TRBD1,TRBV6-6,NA,TGTGCCAGCAGCTTATCACAGGGGAACTATGGCTACACCTTC,CASSLSQGNYGYTF
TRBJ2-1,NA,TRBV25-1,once,TGTGCCAGCAGTGAATTGGGTAGCAGTGAGCAGTTCTTC,CASSELGSSEQFF
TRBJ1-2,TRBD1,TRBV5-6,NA,TGTGCCAGCAGCTTGCAAAGGGGACAGGGCCGTAACTATGGCTACACCTTC,CASSLQRGQGRNYGYTF